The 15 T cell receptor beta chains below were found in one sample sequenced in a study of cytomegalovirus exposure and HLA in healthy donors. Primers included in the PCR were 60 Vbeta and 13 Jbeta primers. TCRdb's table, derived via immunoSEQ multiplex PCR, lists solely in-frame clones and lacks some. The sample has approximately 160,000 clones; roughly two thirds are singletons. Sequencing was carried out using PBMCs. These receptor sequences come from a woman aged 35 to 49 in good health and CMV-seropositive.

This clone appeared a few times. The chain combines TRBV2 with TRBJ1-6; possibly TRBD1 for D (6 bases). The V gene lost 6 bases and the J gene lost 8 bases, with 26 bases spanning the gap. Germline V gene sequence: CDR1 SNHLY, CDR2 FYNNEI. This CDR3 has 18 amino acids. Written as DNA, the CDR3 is TGTGCCAGCAGCGAGACACGCACCATGGACAGTAGATATTCACCCCTCCACTTT. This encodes CASSETRTMDSRYSPLHF.

The CDR3 DNA reads as TGTGCCAGCAGCCCCCCTAGCGGGAGGACTACAGGGGAGCAGTACTTC. Its protein product is CASSPPSGRTTGEQYF. This chain links TRBV7-2 with TRBJ2-7, with 11 nucleotides matching TRBD2. There are 16 residues in the CDR3. Germline assignment: CDR1 SGHTA and CDR2 FQGNSA. Trimming took 5 bases from V and 7 from J; bases not matched to a gene: 13.

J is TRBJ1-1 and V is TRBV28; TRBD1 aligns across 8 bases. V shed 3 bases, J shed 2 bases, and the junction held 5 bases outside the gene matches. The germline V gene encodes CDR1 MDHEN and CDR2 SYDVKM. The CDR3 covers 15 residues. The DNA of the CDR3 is TGTGCCAGCAGTTTTGGGACAGGTTTTAACACTGAAGCTTTCTTT. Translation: CASSFGTGFNTEAFF. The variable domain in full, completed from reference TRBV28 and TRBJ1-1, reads DVKVTQSSRYLVKRTGEKVFLECVQDMDHENMFWYRQDPGLGLRLIYFSYDVKMKEKGDIPEGYSVSREKKERFSLILESASTNQTSMYLCASSFGTGFNTEAFFGQGTRLTVV.

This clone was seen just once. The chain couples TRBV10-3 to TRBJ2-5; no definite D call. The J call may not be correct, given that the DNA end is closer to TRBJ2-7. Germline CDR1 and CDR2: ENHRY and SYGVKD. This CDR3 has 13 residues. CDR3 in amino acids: CAISENPSYEQYF. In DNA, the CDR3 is TGTGCCATCAGTGAAAACCCCTCCTACGAGCAGTACTTC.

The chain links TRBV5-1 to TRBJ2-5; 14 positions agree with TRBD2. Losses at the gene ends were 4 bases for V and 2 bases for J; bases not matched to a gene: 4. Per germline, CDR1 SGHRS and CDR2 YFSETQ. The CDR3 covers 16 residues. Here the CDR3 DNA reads TGCGCCAGCAGCGCGGGACTAGCGGGGGTTCAAGAGACCCAGTACTTC. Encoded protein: CASSAGLAGVQETQYF.

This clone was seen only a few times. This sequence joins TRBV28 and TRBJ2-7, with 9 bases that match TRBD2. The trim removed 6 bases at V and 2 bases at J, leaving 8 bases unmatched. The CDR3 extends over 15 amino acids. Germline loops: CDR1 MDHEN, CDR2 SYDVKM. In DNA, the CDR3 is TGTGCCAGCAGCCTACCGGGACTAGCAACCTACGAGCAGTACTTC. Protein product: CASSLPGLATYEQYF.

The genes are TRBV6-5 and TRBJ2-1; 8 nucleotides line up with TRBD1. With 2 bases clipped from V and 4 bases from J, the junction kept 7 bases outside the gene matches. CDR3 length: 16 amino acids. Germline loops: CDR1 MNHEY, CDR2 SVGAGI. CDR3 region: CASSYQIRTGYNEQFF. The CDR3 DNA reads TGTGCCAGCAGTTACCAAATTAGGACAGGGTACAATGAGCAGTTCTTC.

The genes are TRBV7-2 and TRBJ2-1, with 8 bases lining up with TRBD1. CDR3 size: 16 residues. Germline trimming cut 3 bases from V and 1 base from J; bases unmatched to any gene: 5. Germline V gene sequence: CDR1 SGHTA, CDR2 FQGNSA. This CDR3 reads CASSLAGTGSYNEQFF. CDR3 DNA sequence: TGTGCCAGCAGCTTGGCCGGGACAGGATCCTACAATGAGCAGTTCTTC. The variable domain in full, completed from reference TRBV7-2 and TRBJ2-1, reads GAGVSQSPSNKVTEKGKDVELRCDPISGHTALYWYRQSLGQGLEFLIYFQGNSAPDKSGLPSDRFSAERTGGSVSTLTIQRTQQEDSAVYLCASSLAGTGSYNEQFFGPGTRLTVL.

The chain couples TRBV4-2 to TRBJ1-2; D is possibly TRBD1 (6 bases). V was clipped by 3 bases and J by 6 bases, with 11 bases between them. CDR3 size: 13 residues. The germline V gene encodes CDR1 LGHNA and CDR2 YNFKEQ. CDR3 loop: CASSQSRGDGYTF. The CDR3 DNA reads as TGTGCCAGCAGCCAGAGCAGGGGCGATGGCTACACCTTC.

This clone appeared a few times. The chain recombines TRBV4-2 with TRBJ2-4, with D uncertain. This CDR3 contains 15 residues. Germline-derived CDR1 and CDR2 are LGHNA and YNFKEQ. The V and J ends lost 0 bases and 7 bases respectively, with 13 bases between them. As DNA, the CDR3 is TGTGCCAGCAGCCAAGATCTCGCCAGTTTGAACATTCAGTACTTC. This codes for CASSQDLASLNIQYF.

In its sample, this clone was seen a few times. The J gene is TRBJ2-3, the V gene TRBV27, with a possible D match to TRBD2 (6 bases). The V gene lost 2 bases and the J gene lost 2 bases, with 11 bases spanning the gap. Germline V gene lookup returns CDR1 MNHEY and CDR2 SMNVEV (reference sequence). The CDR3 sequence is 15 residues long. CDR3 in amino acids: CASSLRGSYTDTQYF. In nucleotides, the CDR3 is TGTGCCAGCAGTTTACGGGGGTCCTACACAGATACGCAGTATTTT.

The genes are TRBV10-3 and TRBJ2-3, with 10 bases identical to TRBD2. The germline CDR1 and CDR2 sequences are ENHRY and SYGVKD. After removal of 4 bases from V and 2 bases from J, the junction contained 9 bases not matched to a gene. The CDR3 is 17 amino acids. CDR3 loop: CAISGGGLAGDTDTQYF. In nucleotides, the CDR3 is TGTGCCATCAGTGGCGGTGGGCTAGCGGGGGACACAGATACGCAGTATTTT.

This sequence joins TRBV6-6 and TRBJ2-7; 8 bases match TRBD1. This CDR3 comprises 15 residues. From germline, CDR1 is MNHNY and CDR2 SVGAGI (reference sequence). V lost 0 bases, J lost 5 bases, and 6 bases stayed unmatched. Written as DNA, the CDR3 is TGTGCCAGCAGTTACTCGCAGGGGGCTAGAGACGAGCAGTACTTC. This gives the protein CASSYSQGARDEQYF.

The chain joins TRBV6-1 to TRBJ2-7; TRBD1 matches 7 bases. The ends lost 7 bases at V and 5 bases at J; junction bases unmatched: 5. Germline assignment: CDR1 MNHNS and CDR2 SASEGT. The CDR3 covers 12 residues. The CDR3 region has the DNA TGTGCCAGCAAGACAGGGCGAGACGAGCAGTACTTC. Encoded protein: CASKTGRDEQYF.

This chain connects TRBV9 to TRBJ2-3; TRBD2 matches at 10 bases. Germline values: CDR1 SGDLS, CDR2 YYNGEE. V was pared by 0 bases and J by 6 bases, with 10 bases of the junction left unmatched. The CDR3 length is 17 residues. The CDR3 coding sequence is TGTGCCAGCAGCGTAGAGCCAAGCGGGGGGGCCTTTGATACGCAGTATTTT. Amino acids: CASSVEPSGGAFDTQYF.